This record covers a single T cell receptor (beta chain). This clone came up once. The target of this receptor is not known. Base qualities are not at hand, and no much larger clone is one base apart. The germline V gene provides CDR1 SGHAT and CDR2 FQNNGV. V is pruned by 3 bases and J by 7 bases, leaving 9 bases of the junction without a gene match. Including cysteine and phenylalanine, the CDR3 has 18 amino acids. The DNA shown is the 54-base CDR3, in frame from base 1. The library was made by the immunoSEQ multiplex PCR assay. TCRdb obtained this table from immuneACCESS and retained in-frame rearrangements with V and J assigned. These tables miss some clones; where compared with another copy, unresolved V genes account for less than half of the shortfall, and the remainder is unexplained. A total of 98,000 or so clones appear in this sample, approximately 94% of them only once. The leading ten clones occupy less than 1% of the sample.

The data were obtained in a study of T cell changes during pregnancy in multiple sclerosis (dated by TCRdb to between 2018 and 2021). Regarding the complete study: The study examined how the T cell repertoire changed over the course of pregnancy in women with multiple sclerosis.

The source was peripheral blood, collected after pregnancy. This receptor was taken from a female donor with multiple sclerosis, enrolled in a pregnancy study. The sequence joins TRBV11-2 to TRBJ2-1; 16 middle bases align to TRBD2. In nucleotides, the sequence is TGTGCCAGCAGCTTTCTACCGGGACTAGCGGGAGGGCTGAATGAGCAGTTCTTC. Translated, this gives CASSFLPGLAGGLNEQFF.